Shown below are 10 T cell receptor beta chains from a single sample sequenced in a study of T cells in localized non-small cell lung cancer. Sequenced by immunoSEQ multiplex PCR; TCRdb stores in-frame clones only, minus some. The repertoire holds around 26,000 clones, with 75% to 95% as singletons. Sequences were derived from peripheral blood, sampled before any cancer treatment. The receptor set was obtained from a female donor aged 60 or older with stage II squamous cell lung carcinoma.

V is TRBV12-5 and J is TRBJ1-6; D ambiguous. Per the germline V gene, CDR1 is LGHNT and CDR2 is FRNRAP. The CDR3 covers 14 residues. V lost 5 bases and J 13 bases, leaving 18 bases between the germline ends. CDR3 sequence (DNA): TGTGCTAGTGGTGAGCCCACCCGGGCCAGGCCCCTCCACTTT. Its translation: CASGEPTRARPLHF.

J is TRBJ1-2 and V is TRBV19; TRBD1 matches at 7 bases. CDR1 is LNHDA, CDR2 SQIVND, per germline (reference sequence). The CDR3 loop spans 14 amino acids. V was pared by 6 bases and J by 4 bases, with 8 bases of the junction left unmatched. The chain's CDR3 is CASRSRGTVYGYTF. In DNA form, the CDR3 reads TGTGCCAGTAGATCCCGCGGGACAGTCTATGGCTACACCTTC. The full variable domain, its missing parts supplied by reference TRBV19 and TRBJ1-2, is DGGITQSPKYLFRKEGQNVTLSCEQNLNHDAMYWYRQDPGQGLRLIYYSQIVNDFQKGDIAEGYSVSREKKESFPLTVTSAQKNPTAFYLCASRSRGTVYGYTFGSGTRLTVV.

The chain recombines TRBV5-4 with TRBJ2-3, with TRBD1 identical over 11 bases. This CDR3 has 15 residues. V was pared by 2 bases and J by 3 bases, with 2 bases of the junction left unmatched. From germline, CDR1 is SGHNT and CDR2 YYREEE (reference sequence). The CDR3 loop is CASSFRDRGTDTQYF. As DNA, the CDR3 is TGTGCCAGCAGCTTCCGGGACAGGGGGACAGATACGCAGTATTTT.

Concerning this clone: One end of the junction fails to match germline, which may point to a read error. This chain joins TRBV30 and TRBJ1-3, with unresolved D. In germline, CDR1 is GTSNPN, CDR2 SVGIG (reference sequence). This CDR3 has 12 amino acids. The CDR3: CAWSVLFGPEHF. The CDR3 DNA sequence: TGTGCCTGGAGTGTACTTTTTGGGCCGGAGCATTTT.

The chain combines TRBV5-6 with TRBJ2-3; a weak D match, TRBD2 (5 bases). V lost 5 bases and J lost 1, with 14 bases in between. The germline gives CDR1 SGHDT, CDR2 YYEEEE. The CDR3 contains 15 residues. CDR3 coding DNA: TGTGCCAGCAGGCCGGACTTGGTTGGCACAGATACGCAGTATTTT. It is translated as CASRPDLVGTDTQYF.

The rearrangement uses TRBV7-6 and TRBJ1-1, with D unclear. This CDR3 contains 14 residues. In germline, CDR1 is SGHVS, CDR2 FNYEAQ. Trimming took off 4 bases at V and 1 base at J, with 10 bases between the two ends. In DNA form, the CDR3 reads TGTGCCAGCAGCTCTGACCTTCAGAACACTGAAGCTTTCTTT. It codes for CASSSDLQNTEAFF.

This clone was recorded only once. The chain is built from TRBV6-6 and TRBJ2-5; TRBD2 matches at 13 bases. Unmatched junction bases numbered 8, after V lost 6 bases and J lost 4 bases. Germline CDR1 and CDR2: MNHNY and SVGAGI (reference sequence). This CDR3 region has 16 residues. The chain's CDR3 is CASRTSGGGRVETQYF. Written as DNA, the CDR3 is TGTGCCAGCAGAACTAGCGGGGGGGGAAGGGTAGAGACCCAGTACTTC.

This clone was detected a few times. This chain connects TRBV6-5 to TRBJ1-1, with D perhaps matching TRBD1 (5 bases). CDR3 length: 13 amino acids. The germline V and J ends were trimmed by 2 bases and 6 bases, with 10 bases remaining between them. Germline V gene data show CDR1 as MNHEY and CDR2 as SVGAGI. DNA for the CDR3: TGTGCCAGCAGTTACGAATCGGGGGCTGAAGCTTTCTTT. It translates to CASSYESGAEAFF.

The chain combines TRBV11-2 with TRBJ2-7; no clear D. The CDR3 runs 11 residues. Trimming removed 5 bases from V and 2 bases from J, with 4 bases in between. CDR1 and CDR2 (germline): SGHAT, FQNNGV. As DNA, the CDR3 is TGTGCCAGCAGCGCAGCCTACGAGCAGTACTTC. Protein: CASSAAYEQYF.

The chain has TRBV29-1 and TRBJ2-5; 8 bases are a match to TRBD1. The V gene's germline CDR1 is SQVTM and CDR2 ANQGSEA. The CDR3 has 12 amino acids. The V segment lost 3 bases and the J segment 8 bases; nucleotides outside the gene matches: 5. This CDR3 reads CSVETGADTQYF. The CDR3 bases are TGCAGCGTTGAGACAGGGGCCGATACCCAGTACTTC.